Following are 23 T cell receptor beta chains from one sample sequenced in a study of blood T cell repertoires in COVID-19. The protocol was immunoSEQ multiplex PCR, while the TCRdb copy is restricted to in-frame clones and leaves out a portion. The repertoire holds 200,000 to 300,000 clones, with around 85% as singletons. The material sequenced was PBMCs or T cells enriched from blood (not recorded which). All receptors derive from a woman aged 40-49 years with acute COVID-19.

The V call is TRBV3-1 (or the pseudogene TRBV3-2), the J call TRBJ1-3; D unclear. The CDR3 loop spans 13 amino acids. Germline assignment: CDR1 LGHDT and CDR2 YNNKEL (reference sequence). The ends were cut back, 2 bases at V and 2 bases at J, with 4 bases in the middle. The CDR3 DNA reads TGTGCCAGCAGCCAACCAGCTGGAAACACCATATATTTT. Its protein is CASSQPAGNTIYF.

This clone was found once. The J gene is TRBJ2-3, the V gene TRBV4-1, with TRBD2 matching 10 bases. This CDR3 has 16 residues. Germline V CDR1 and CDR2: MGHRA, YSYEKL. Trimming removed 2 bases from V and 2 bases from J; junction bases left unmatched: 4. CDR3 in amino acids: CASSQFTSGNTDTQYF. The CDR3 bases are TGCGCCAGCAGCCAATTTACTAGCGGGAACACAGATACGCAGTATTTT.

The chain carries TRBV5-1 and TRBJ2-2; D perhaps matches TRBD1 (5 bases). The germline V gene encodes CDR1 SGHRS and CDR2 YFSETQ. CDR3 length: 13 amino acids. Trimming pared 6 bases from V and 4 bases from J, leaving 10 bases between. As DNA, the CDR3 is TGCGCCAGCACGGACATCCCCACCGGGGAGCTGTTTTTT. Protein product: CASTDIPTGELFF.

The rearrangement links TRBV27 to TRBJ1-1; D not resolved. Germline CDR1 and CDR2: MNHEY and SMNVEV (reference sequence). V lost 5 bases to trimming and J lost 0 bases, with 13 bases between them. The CDR3 spans 15 residues. As DNA, the CDR3 is TGTGCCAGCAGTCCGACGACAAGAATGAACACTGAAGCTTTCTTT. This encodes CASSPTTRMNTEAFF.

This clone was counted a single time. V usage is TRBV10-2 and J usage is TRBJ2-1, with D unresolved. The CDR3 has 11 residues. The V end lost 7 bases, the J end lost 3 bases, and 4 bases lay between the germline ends. Germline CDR1 is WSHSY and CDR2 is SAAADI. The DNA of the CDR3 is TGCGCCAGCACCTACTACAATGAGCAGTTCTTC. Protein sequence: CASTYYNEQFF.

The rearrangement joins TRBV20-1 to TRBJ2-7; 9 positions match TRBD2. With 3 bases clipped from V and 1 base from J, the junction kept 10 bases outside the gene matches. From germline, CDR1 is DFQATT and CDR2 SNEGSKA (reference sequence). The CDR3 is 16 residues long. CDR3 residues: CSASLLLAGVSYEQYF. DNA of the CDR3: TGCAGTGCTAGTTTATTATTAGCGGGAGTTTCCTACGAGCAGTACTTC.

This clone was observed a handful of times. The CDR3 sequence is CASSPYQRDEQYF. CDR3 sequence (DNA): TGTGCCAGCAGCCCATACCAGCGGGACGAGCAGTACTTC. This sequence joins TRBV5-6 and TRBJ2-7, with D possibly matching TRBD2 (6 bases). Germline CDR1 is SGHDT and CDR2 is YYEEEE. CDR3 length equals 13 residues. V was trimmed by 4 bases and J by 5 bases, leaving 13 bases between them.

This chain links TRBV9 with TRBJ2-1; tentatively, D is TRBD2 (6 bases). Germline V CDR1 and CDR2: SGDLS, YYNGEE. V lost 2 bases, J lost 2 bases, and 11 bases lay in between. CDR3 length equals 15 residues. This CDR3 reads CASSVEGGPYNEQFF. Here the CDR3 DNA reads TGTGCCAGCAGCGTGGAGGGAGGCCCCTACAATGAGCAGTTCTTC.

The chain combines TRBV15 with TRBJ1-6; D gene unclear. The CDR3 is 18 residues long. Trimming pared 0 bases from V and 0 bases from J, leaving 12 bases between. From germline, CDR1 is LNHNV and CDR2 YYDKDF (reference sequence). CDR3 nucleotides: TGTGCCACCAGCAGAGATCCACCTTCGAGCTCCTATAATTCACCCCTCCACTTT. It specifies CATSRDPPSSSYNSPLHF.

The gene calls are TRBV6-5 and TRBJ1-6; the match to TRBD1 covers 9 bases. The CDR3 covers 15 residues. V shed 5 bases and J 10 bases; nucleotides not matched to a gene: 9. CDR1 is MNHEY, CDR2 SVGAGI, per germline. CDR3 coding DNA: TGTGCCAGCAGTAACCGGGACAGGGTCAGGTCACCCCTCCACTTT. Amino acid sequence: CASSNRDRVRSPLHF.

The genes are TRBV27 and TRBJ2-4; no firm D call. Germline-derived CDR1 and CDR2 are MNHEY and SMNVEV (reference sequence). The CDR3 loop spans 21 amino acids. The V gene lost 5 bases and the J gene lost 0 bases, with 29 bases spanning the gap. The CDR3 spells CASSPQSSLDSKTLAKNIQYF. The CDR3 nucleotides read TGTGCCAGCAGTCCCCAATCCTCTCTCGACTCAAAAACCCTAGCCAAAAACATTCAGTACTTC.

The chain links TRBV28 to TRBJ2-7; 7 bases are shared with TRBD1. Germline V gene data show CDR1 as MDHEN and CDR2 as SYDVKM. CDR3 length: 13 residues. V gave up 6 bases and J gave up 6 bases; unmatched junction bases: 8. The CDR3 nucleotides read TGTGCCAGCAGGACAGGGTCCTGGAGCGAGCAGTACTTC. Its protein is CASRTGSWSEQYF. The complete variable domain, with remaining parts taken from reference TRBV28 and TRBJ2-7, reads DVKVTQSSRYLVKRTGEKVFLECVQDMDHENMFWYRQDPGLGLRLIYFSYDVKMKEKGDIPEGYSVSREKKERFSLILESASTNQTSMYLCASRTGSWSEQYFGPGTRLTVT.

The chain joins TRBV16 to TRBJ2-3; the D gene is possibly TRBD1 (6 bases). Germline V gene sequence: CDR1 KGHSY, CDR2 FQNENV. The CDR3 extends over 13 amino acids. The V end lost 6 bases, the J end lost 3 bases, and 10 bases lay between the germline ends. The CDR3: CASSPGQTDTQYF. CDR3 DNA sequence: TGTGCCAGCAGTCCTGGACAGACAGATACGCAGTATTTT.

The chain carries TRBV19 and TRBJ1-1; weak D call: TRBD1 (5 bases). Germline V gene sequence: CDR1 LNHDA, CDR2 SQIVND (reference sequence). V was cut by 4 bases and J by 6 bases, with 18 bases left in between. This CDR3 spans 15 amino acids. The CDR3 spells CASSKGPGRGAEAFF. CDR3 DNA: TGTGCCAGTAGTAAGGGCCCAGGGAGGGGTGCTGAAGCTTTCTTT.

The chain has TRBV2 and TRBJ2-7, with 12 bases lining up with TRBD2. After removal of 2 bases from V and 6 bases from J, the junction contained 5 bases not matched to a gene. Germline V gene lookup returns CDR1 SNHLY and CDR2 FYNNEI. This CDR3 contains 15 residues. The CDR3 here is CASSERLAGASEQYF. DNA of the CDR3: TGTGCCAGCAGTGAAAGACTAGCGGGAGCTTCCGAGCAGTACTTC.

The count of this clone is one. This chain connects TRBV7-9 to TRBJ2-3, with 8 nucleotides matching TRBD2. The CDR3 runs to 15 residues. With 3 bases clipped from V and 4 bases from J, the junction kept 6 bases outside the gene matches. Germline loops: CDR1 SEHNR, CDR2 FQNEAQ (reference sequence). Here the CDR3 DNA reads TGTGCCAGCAGCTTTGGGCGGGAGGAGGCAGATACGCAGTATTTT. Its translation: CASSFGREEADTQYF.

The V call is TRBV11-3, the J call TRBJ1-1; TRBD1 matches at 8 bases. With V trimmed by 0 bases and J by 5 bases, 5 bases remained unmatched. Germline V lookup: CDR1 SGHNT, CDR2 YENEEA. This CDR3 spans 15 amino acids. CDR3 coding DNA: TGTGCCAGCAGCTTAGAGGACAGGGCCAGAACTGAAGCTTTCTTT. Encoded protein: CASSLEDRARTEAFF.

The V gene is TRBV9, the J gene TRBJ2-2; D is uncertain. The germline V and J ends were trimmed by 3 bases and 2 bases, with 8 bases remaining between them. The CDR3 sequence is 14 residues long. Per the germline V gene, CDR1 is SGDLS and CDR2 is YYNGEE. The CDR3 sequence is CASSALKNTGELFF. In DNA form, the CDR3 reads TGTGCCAGCAGCGCTCTTAAAAACACCGGGGAGCTGTTTTTT.

V is TRBV6-5 and J is TRBJ2-7; 9 nucleotides line up with TRBD1. Losses at the gene ends were 2 bases for V and 1 base for J; bases not matched to a gene: 3. CDR3 length: 15 amino acids. Germline CDR1 and CDR2: MNHEY and SVGAGI. CDR3 protein: CASSYKTGGSYEQYF. In DNA, the CDR3 is TGTGCCAGCAGTTACAAGACAGGGGGATCCTACGAGCAGTACTTC.

V and J are TRBV2 and TRBJ2-1; D is ambiguous. Trimming left V 3 bases short and J 0 bases short, with 9 bases between. Germline V CDR1 and CDR2: SNHLY, FYNNEI. This CDR3 has 15 amino acids. The CDR3 here is CASSDWADSYNEQFF. The CDR3, as DNA: TGTGCCAGCAGTGATTGGGCAGACTCCTACAATGAGCAGTTCTTC.

The rearrangement links TRBV10-3 to TRBJ2-5; D perhaps matches TRBD1 (6 bases). Trimming took off 3 bases at V and 3 bases at J, with 14 bases between the two ends. The CDR3 has 15 amino acids. Per the germline V gene, CDR1 is ENHRY and CDR2 is SYGVKD. The CDR3 is CAISDSTQGKETQYF. The CDR3 DNA sequence: TGTGCCATCAGTGACTCTACTCAGGGGAAAGAGACCCAGTACTTC.

V usage is TRBV27 and J usage is TRBJ2-2; 12 nucleotides align to TRBD2. The germline V gene encodes CDR1 MNHEY and CDR2 SMNVEV (reference sequence). This CDR3 region has 15 residues. V gave up 5 bases and J gave up 7 bases; unmatched junction bases: 5. The CDR3 reads CASSVLAGGSGELFF. The CDR3 DNA is TGTGCCAGCAGTGTACTAGCGGGAGGAAGCGGGGAGCTGTTTTTT.

The chain recombines TRBV11-2 with TRBJ1-6; D gene unclear. Trimming removed 5 bases at V and 6 bases at J, with 11 bases between. There are 14 residues in the CDR3. Looked up from germline, CDR1 is SGHAT and CDR2 is FQNNGV. The CDR3 here is CASSASGPNSPLHF. DNA of the CDR3: TGTGCCAGCAGCGCCTCGGGTCCTAATTCACCCCTCCACTTT.